Listed below are T cell receptor beta chains from one sample, sequenced in a study of T cells in Graves' hyperthyroidism and ophthalmopathy. TCRdb independently ran MiXCR on the multiplex PCR reads; one entry per CDR3 protein. The data hold about 500,000 distinct CDR3 sequences, with 16% observed a single time. Sequenced sample: blood. These receptor sequences come from a woman aged 18-29 years with Graves' hyperthyroidism. Each CDR3 is given with its conserved first and last residue. D genes are given only for firm matches. The listing skips clone size in some rows; elsewhere it reads once, few, many or a size class.

size | J | V | D | DNA | CDR3
. | TRBJ2-4 | TRBV3-1 | . | TGTGCCAGCAGCGTGGGAATTATAGCCAAAAACATTCAGTACTTC | CASSVGIIAKNIQYF
. | TRBJ2-3 | TRBV4-3 | . | TGCGCCAGCAGCCGCCAGGCTGGCACAGATACGCAGTATTTT | CASSRQAGTDTQYF
. | TRBJ2-7 | TRBV3-1 | TRBD2 | TGTGCCAGCAGCCAAGGATTTAGTAGCGGGGCCTACGAGCAGTACTTC | CASSQGFSSGAYEQYF
. | TRBJ2-1 | TRBV18 | . | TGTGCCAGCTCACCTTCTGACAAGGAGCCGTTCTTC | CASSPSDKEPFF
many | TRBJ2-3 | TRBV11-3 | TRBD1 | TGTGCCAGCAGCTCAGGGGGCGCAGATACGCAGTATTTT | CASSSGGADTQYF
. | TRBJ2-1 | TRBV12-3/TRBV12-4 | TRBD2 | TGTGCCAGCAGTTTTCTAGCGGGAGGGAATGAGCAGTTCTTC | CASSFLAGGNEQFF
many | TRBJ1-4 | TRBV18 | . | TGTGCCAGCTCACTGGCCGAAAAACTGTTTTTT | CASSLAEKLFF
. | TRBJ1-6 | TRBV5-1 | TRBD1 | TGCGCCAGCAGCTTAACCCGGGACAGATCTTCACCCCTCCACTTT | CASSLTRDRSSPLHF
many | TRBJ2-1 | TRBV27 | TRBD2 | TGTGCCAGCAGTTTACCCGGGAGGGCCTACAATGAGCAGTTCTTC | CASSLPGRAYNEQFF
. | TRBJ2-7 | TRBV11-2 | TRBD2 | TGTGCCATCCTACTAGTGCCGGGGGGAGGCGAGCAGTACTTC | CAILLVPGGGEQYF
. | TRBJ2-1 | TRBV9 | . | TGTGCCAGCAGCGTAGAAAGGGCAGGGCCGTACAATGAGCAGTTCTTC | CASSVERAGPYNEQFF
few | TRBJ2-6 | TRBV7-2 | . | TGTGCCAGCAGCTTAGTTCAAGGACTCGGCTCTGGGACCAACGTCCTGACTTTC | CASSLVQGLGSGTNVLTF
. | TRBJ2-1 | TRBV7-6 | TRBD1 | TGTGCCAGCAGCTTATCATTCGGACAGGGGGCACGAGAGCAGTTCTTC | CASSLSFGQGAREQFF
many | TRBJ1-4 | TRBV5-1 | TRBD1 | TGCGCCAGCAGCTCCGGACAGGGGGCCCGTAATGAAAAACTGTTTTTT | CASSSGQGARNEKLFF
. | TRBJ2-7 | TRBV25-1 | TRBD2 | TGTGCCAGCAGTGAAGGCGGGAGGGCCCGCGAGCAGTACTTC | CASSEGGRAREQYF
few | TRBJ2-6 | TRBV6-1 | . | TGTGCCAGCAGTGAAACGGCTGCTGGGGCCAACGTCCTGACTTTC | CASSETAAGANVLTF
many | TRBJ1-6 | TRBV10-3 | TRBD1 | TGTGCCATCAGTGAGTCGGGACAGGGCGGTTCACCCCTCCACTTT | CAISESGQGGSPLHF
. | TRBJ1-6 | TRBV6-2/TRBV6-3 | . | TGTGCCAGCCACAGGAGCTCCTATAATTCACCCCTCCACTTT | CASHRSSYNSPLHF
. | TRBJ1-2 | TRBV10-3 | . | TGTGCCATCAGTGAGACCGGGGAGCCTAACTATGGCTACACCTTC | CAISETGEPNYGYTF
many | TRBJ2-1 | TRBV2 | . | TGTGCCAGCAGTGACGGGGGAGCCGAGCTTTGGGGCAATGAGCAGTTCTTC | CASSDGGAELWGNEQFF
few | TRBJ2-7 | TRBV12-3/TRBV12-4 | . | TGTGCCAGCAGTCAACAGGCAGGGGGGTACGAGCAGTACTTC | CASSQQAGGYEQYF
many | TRBJ1-5 | TRBV24-1 | TRBD1 | TGTGCCACCAGTGACCGGACAGGGGGGAATCAGCCCCAGCATTTT | CATSDRTGGNQPQHF
few | TRBJ2-2 | TRBV27 | . | TGTGCCAGCAGTTTAAGGAGACAGATGAACACCGGGGAGCTGTTTTTT | CASSLRRQMNTGELFF
many | TRBJ1-6 | TRBV25-1 | . | TGTGCCAGCAGTGAAGGACGGCAACCGTCGTATAATTCACCCCTCCACTTT | CASSEGRQPSYNSPLHF
few | TRBJ1-6 | TRBV6-2/TRBV6-3 | . | TGTGCCAGCAGGGAGGGACGGACTAATTCACCCCTCCACTTT | CASREGRTNSPLHF
. | TRBJ2-2 | TRBV3-1 | . | TGTGCCAGCAGCCATTTAATCTGGAAGTGGGCGAACACCGGGGAGCTGTTTTTT | CASSHLIWKWANTGELFF
many | TRBJ2-5 | TRBV6-1 | . | TGTGCCAGCAGCACCGACTTTGGGGAGACCCAGTACTTC | CASSTDFGETQYF
few | TRBJ2-1 | TRBV18 | . | TGTGCCAGCTCACCAAGGCAGGTTTCCTACAATAAGCAGTTCTTC | CASSPRQVSYNKQFF
. | TRBJ2-3 | TRBV12-3/TRBV12-4 | . | TGTGCCAGCAGTTTCACCGGGACGGCTAGCACAGATACGCAGTATTTT | CASSFTGTASTDTQYF
many | TRBJ2-7 | TRBV12-3/TRBV12-4 | TRBD1 | TGTGCCAGCAGTTTAGGAAGTGGGACAGGGGGCTCCTACGAGCAGTACTTC | CASSLGSGTGGSYEQYF
. | TRBJ1-1 | TRBV27 | . | TGTGCCACCTCCCGGGGACTGACCACTGAAGCTTTCTTT | CATSRGLTTEAFF
. | TRBJ2-1 | TRBV12-3/TRBV12-4 | . | TGTGCCAGCAGTTTAAAGTTGGGTTCTGAGCAGTTCTTC | CASSLKLGSEQFF
many | TRBJ2-1 | TRBV7-8 | TRBD2 | TGTGCCAGCAGCTTTTTAGCGGGAGCAAGGGATGAGCAGTTCTTC | CASSFLAGARDEQFF
few | TRBJ2-7 | TRBV10-3 | . | TGTGCCATCAGTGCTACGGCATCCGGGCAGTACTTC | CAISATASGQYF
. | TRBJ1-4 | TRBV5-1 | . | TGCGCCAGCAGCTTGCCCGGGGCAACTAATGAAAAACTGTTTTTT | CASSLPGATNEKLFF
many | TRBJ2-7 | TRBV11-2 | . | TGTGCCAGCAGCTTAGGGGCCAGTACCTACGAGCAGTACTTC | CASSLGASTYEQYF
many | TRBJ1-5 | TRBV2 | . | TGTGCCAGCAGAGGCAGGGCCGTTCAGCCCCAGCATTTT | CASRGRAVQPQHF
few | TRBJ1-4 | TRBV18 | . | TGTGCCAGCTCACCACCCAAATCTTTAACGGGAGGTGAAAAACTGTTTTTT | CASSPPKSLTGGEKLFF
many | TRBJ2-5 | TRBV20-1 | TRBD2 | TGCAGTGCTAGTTTCCATAGCGGGGGGGCCTGGGAGACCCAGTACTTC | CSASFHSGGAWETQYF
. | TRBJ1-4 | TRBV20-1 | TRBD1 | TGCAGTGCTAGAGGTTGGACAGGGGTCATCGGGGAAAAACTGTTTTTT | CSARGWTGVIGEKLFF
. | TRBJ2-1 | TRBV10-1 | . | TGCGCCAGCAGTGAGTCGATAGGGGGAAGTTACGAGCAGTTCTTC | CASSESIGGSYEQFF
. | TRBJ1-4 | TRBV7-9 | TRBD1 | TGTGCCAGCAGCTTAGCGCTTACAGGGGGGGATGAAAAACTGTTTTTT | CASSLALTGGDEKLFF
. | TRBJ2-1 | TRBV12-3/TRBV12-4 | TRBD2 | TGTGCCAGCGGATCCACTCCGAAGACTAGCGGATCTTACAATGAGCAGTTCTTC | CASGSTPKTSGSYNEQFF
few | TRBJ2-7 | TRBV3-1 | . | TGTGCCAGCAGCGACAGGGAGGAGTACGAGCAGTACTTC | CASSDREEYEQYF
many | TRBJ2-5 | TRBV12-3/TRBV12-4 | . | TGTGCCAGCAGTTTGCGCCAGGGGCAAGAGACCCAGTACTTC | CASSLRQGQETQYF